This T cell receptor beta chain was recorded in a study of blood T cell repertoires in COVID-19. The data were produced by immunoSEQ multiplex PCR, yet TCRdb's version contains in-frame clones alone and is incomplete. Of about 180,000 clones listed, more than 70% are singletons. Clinical history as reported by participants underpinned cohort assignment. Per germline, CDR1 SGHRS and CDR2 YFSETQ. The CDR3 contains 15 residues. Trimming cost V 0 bases and J 5 bases, with 15 bases left between them. Only a few counts were recorded for this clone. The TCR originated in a woman in her 30s who had recovered from COVID-19. J is TRBJ2-7 and V is TRBV5-1, with D perhaps TRBD1 (8 bases). Sequencing was performed on PBMCs or T cells enriched from blood (not recorded which). Here the CDR3 DNA reads TGCGCCAGCAGCTTGGCCGGGGGGACAGGCAACGAGCAGTACTTC. It yields the protein CASSLAGGTGNEQYF.